This T cell receptor beta chain stems from a study of blood T cell repertoires in COVID-19. Study at large: Both acute and convalescent COVID-19 samples were obtained from the United States, Italy and Spain. Sources were T cells, B-cell-depleted T cells, or PBMCs; the material itself was cDNA or gDNA.

Study processing details: Using reference gene primer amplification, nucleated cell counts were estimated. Profiling relied on immunoSEQ multiplex PCR, and the TCRdb table lists in-frame clones only, not all of them. V and J calls and clone size follow that table, whereas D and trimming were derived from the DNA. The table includes roughly 340,000 clones, about 88% detected once. The germline V gene has CDR1 SEHNR and CDR2 FQNEAQ (reference sequence). This CDR3 is 13 amino acids long. Between the trimmed V and J ends, which lost 5 bases and 3 bases, there was a span of 11 bases. The TCR sequence derives from a woman aged 70 to 79 with COVID-19, enrolled during active disease. The rearrangement joins TRBV7-9 to TRBJ2-7; D is perhaps TRBD1 (5 bases). Sequenced input: peripheral blood. The CDR3 nucleotides are TGTGCCAGCAGCCCACGACAGAACTACGAGCAGTACTTC. Amino acid sequence: CASSPRQNYEQYF.